The 7 T cell receptor beta chains listed next were all sequenced from one sample in a study of neurological immune-mediated disorders. Using its own MiXCR run on the 5' RACE reads, TCRdb lists one record per CDR3 protein. Of around 13,000 distinct CDR3 sequences listed, about 6.8% are singletons. Sequenced input: CD8+ T cells from blood. The origin of the receptors is a woman in her thirties or forties in good health.

This clonotype was observed many times. J is TRBJ2-1 and V is TRBV4-2; D is uncertain. CDR3 length: 16 residues. Germline assignment: CDR1 LGHNA and CDR2 YNFKEQ. Trimming stripped 0 bases from V and 2 bases from J, with 11 bases between. CDR3: CASSQDSRRAYNEQFF. CDR3 coding DNA: TGTGCCAGCAGCCAAGACTCCCGCCGGGCCTACAATGAGCAGTTCTTC.

This clonotype was found many times. The rearrangement joins TRBV7-8 to TRBJ2-7, with D possibly being TRBD2 (6 bases). This CDR3 spans 11 amino acids. V was cut by 7 bases and J by 6 bases, with 10 bases left in between. CDR1 and CDR2 (germline): SGHVS, FQNEAQ. Here the CDR3 reads CASTSGPEQYF. CDR3 nucleotide sequence: TGTGCCAGCACCAGCGGGCCCGAGCAGTACTTC.

This clonotype has a count of ten or more. The CDR3 coding sequence is TGTGCCACCAGTAGGACAGCCCAGGGGACCCAGTACTTC. Its translation is CATSRTAQGTQYF. The chain carries TRBV24-1 and TRBJ2-5, with D possibly being TRBD1 (6 bases). CDR1 and CDR2 from the germline V gene are KGHDR and SFDVKD. The CDR3 has 13 amino acids. Trimming pared 6 bases from V and 7 bases from J, leaving 14 bases between.

This clonotype was detected ten times or more. The chain recombines TRBV3-1 with TRBJ2-3, with 7 bases lining up with TRBD2. Losses at the gene ends were 3 bases for V and 7 bases for J; bases not matched to a gene: 4. The CDR3 covers 13 residues. Germline V gene lookup returns CDR1 LGHDT and CDR2 YNNKEL (reference sequence). CDR3 in amino acids: CASSHGGRNTQYF. As DNA, the CDR3 is TGTGCCAGCAGCCACGGGGGGAGGAATACGCAGTATTTT.

The table lists this clonotype with many counts. V gene TRBV28 combines with J gene TRBJ2-1, with TRBD1 matching 11 bases. V lost 3 bases to trimming and J lost 6 bases; unmatched junction nucleotides: 4. CDR3 length equals 15 residues. From germline, CDR1 is MDHEN and CDR2 SYDVKM. DNA for the CDR3: TGTGCCAGCAGTTTCCGGGACAGGGGGAGCAATGAGCAGTTCTTC. Residues: CASSFRDRGSNEQFF.

This clonotype was counted many times. The chain combines TRBV12-3 or TRBV12-4 with TRBJ1-1; unclear D gene. CDR3 length: 11 amino acids. V was cut by 3 bases and J by 4 bases, with 3 bases left in between. As DNA, the CDR3 is TGTGCCAGCAGTTTTGGCACTGAAGCTTTCTTT. Amino acids: CASSFGTEAFF.

In its sample, this clonotype ranks as medium-sized. Sequence at one end of the junction differs from germline and may be a read error. The chain is built from TRBV14 and TRBJ2-7, with D tentatively TRBD1 (5 bases). Germline CDR1 SGHDN, CDR2 FVKESK. This CDR3 has 13 residues. The CDR3 nucleotides read TGTGCCAGCAGCCAACAGGGCTCCGACGAGCAGTACTTC. This translates into CASSQQGSDEQYF.